Below, 7 T cell receptor beta chains from the same sample are listed, as sequenced in a study of blood T cell repertoires in COVID-19. This table comes from immunoSEQ multiplex PCR, and its TCRdb copy is limited to in-frame clones, with some not included. The sample lists fewer than 150,000 clones; around 90% were seen once. What was sequenced was peripheral blood. The receptors shown here come from a human donor in a cohort sampled during active COVID-19.

The chain recombines TRBV5-5 with TRBJ1-4; 11 nucleotides line up with TRBD1. V shed 0 bases, J shed 7 bases, and the junction held 5 bases outside the gene matches. Germline-derived CDR1 and CDR2 are SGHKS and YYEKEE (reference sequence). This CDR3 is 16 amino acids long. The CDR3 sequence: CASSLAPGTGGEKLFF. The CDR3 region has the DNA TGTGCCAGCAGCTTGGCGCCCGGGACAGGGGGTGAAAAACTGTTTTTT.

The chain uses TRBV27 and TRBJ1-2, with D possibly matching TRBD1 (5 bases). Trimming pared 7 bases from V and 5 bases from J, leaving 20 bases between. CDR1 and CDR2 from the germline V gene are MNHEY and SMNVEV (reference sequence). The CDR3 runs 15 residues. The CDR3 protein is CASNSRGGGTYGYTF. The CDR3 DNA is TGTGCCAGCAACTCACGGGGCGGGGGGACTTATGGCTACACCTTC.

Only one count was recorded for this clone. The rearrangement links TRBV7-8 to TRBJ2-1; no clear D. V lost 1 base and J 0 bases, leaving 10 bases between the germline ends. CDR3 size: 16 residues. The V gene's germline CDR1 is SGHVS and CDR2 FQNEAQ. This CDR3 is CASSLGPLVSYNEQFF. CDR3 coding DNA: TGTGCCAGCAGCTTAGGGCCGCTCGTCTCCTACAATGAGCAGTTCTTC. The full variable domain, in which reference TRBV7-8 and TRBJ2-1 provide the parts outside the CDR3, is GAGVSQSPRYKVAKRGQDVALRCDPISGHVSLFWYQQALGQGPEFLTYFQNEAQLDKSGLPSDRFFAERPEGSVSTLKIQRTQQEDSAVYLCASSLGPLVSYNEQFFGPGTRLTVL.

The chain has TRBV30 and TRBJ1-6, with TRBD1 matching over 7 bases. The CDR3 spans 14 residues. Germline loops: CDR1 GTSNPN, CDR2 SVGIG (reference sequence). J gave up 9 bases and V 3 bases, and 8 bases lay outside the gene matches. CDR3 nucleotides: TGTGCCTGGAGGGCCACGACAGGGAGTTCACCCCTCCACTTT. Translating gives CAWRATTGSSPLHF.

The chain has TRBV3-1 (or the pseudogene TRBV3-2) and TRBJ2-7; no clear D. The CDR3 loop spans 13 amino acids. Germline V gene sequence: CDR1 LGHDT, CDR2 YNNKEL (reference sequence). V dropped 0 bases and J dropped 6 bases, with 9 bases sitting between them. The CDR3 DNA sequence: TGTGCCAGCAGCCAAGAATGGGCCGTCGAGCAGTACTTC. It translates to CASSQEWAVEQYF.

V gene TRBV6-1 combines with J gene TRBJ2-7, with 9 bases lining up with TRBD1. The CDR3 extends over 17 amino acids. V shed 3 bases and J 4 bases; nucleotides not matched to a gene: 13. Germline CDR1 is MNHNS and CDR2 is SASEGT. In DNA, the CDR3 is TGTGCCAGCAGTGATCATTTTGGGACAGGGAATGTGTACGAGCAGTACTTC. It codes for CASSDHFGTGNVYEQYF.

This rearrangement joins TRBV28 to TRBJ1-5; no firm D call. The CDR3 is 12 amino acids. Per the germline V gene, CDR1 is MDHEN and CDR2 is SYDVKM. V was pared by 6 bases and J by 15 bases, with 18 bases between. The CDR3 region is CASSPVPGWWHF. As DNA, the CDR3 is TGTGCCAGCAGCCCGGTTCCGGGGTGGTGGCATTTT.